These 31 T cell receptor beta chains came from one sample sequenced in a study of blood T cell repertoires in COVID-19. Assay used: immunoSEQ multiplex PCR; TCRdb lists only in-frame clones, some missing. Altogether hundreds of thousands of clones are present, around 82% being singletons, with the ten largest covering approximately 3.8%. Sequenced material: PBMCs or T cells enriched from blood (not recorded which). The source is a middle-aged woman who had been exposed to COVID-19.

This chain joins TRBV5-8 and TRBJ2-3; weak D call: TRBD2 (6 bases). CDR3 length equals 15 residues. Germline CDR1 and CDR2: SGHTS and YDEGEE. Trimming took 5 bases from V and 0 from J, leaving 13 bases between them. DNA for the CDR3: TGTGCCAGCAGTCTACATGGGGGGAGCACAGATACGCAGTATTTT. This encodes CASSLHGGSTDTQYF.

This sequence joins TRBV4-2 and TRBJ1-3; no firm D call. This CDR3 is built from 15 residues. Deletions cut 4 bases from V and 1 base from J, with 11 bases between. Germline CDR1 reads LGHNA; CDR2 reads YNFKEQ. The CDR3 region is CASSRIGESGNTIYF. The CDR3 nucleotides are TGTGCCAGCAGCCGCATCGGGGAATCTGGAAACACCATATATTTT.

The rearrangement links TRBV7-2 to TRBJ2-7; 12 positions agree with TRBD2. V lost 5 bases, J lost 5 bases, and 7 bases stayed unmatched. The CDR3 contains 15 residues. The germline V gene encodes CDR1 SGHTA and CDR2 FQGNSA. The CDR3 protein is CASSPLWTSGDEQYF. The CDR3 DNA is TGTGCCAGCAGCCCTCTTTGGACTAGCGGGGACGAGCAGTACTTC.

J is TRBJ2-1 and V is TRBV3-1 (or the pseudogene TRBV3-2); TRBD1 might be the D (5 bases). The CDR3 spans 16 residues. V lost 4 bases to trimming and J lost 0 bases, with 13 bases between them. CDR1 is LGHDT, CDR2 YNNKEL, per germline (reference sequence). In DNA form, the CDR3 reads TGTGCCAGCAGCCCCAAAGGGGTCAGCTCCTACAATGAGCAGTTCTTC. Translating it yields CASSPKGVSSYNEQFF.

This chain joins TRBV9 and TRBJ1-2, with 8 positions matching TRBD1. The germline V gene encodes CDR1 SGDLS and CDR2 YYNGEE. This CDR3 is built from 16 residues. V shed 0 bases and J 6 bases; nucleotides not matched to a gene: 10. CDR3 sequence (DNA): TGTGCCAGCAGCGTAGGAGGGGCAGGGGGCGGTAATGGCTACACCTTC. This codes for CASSVGGAGGGNGYTF.

The rearrangement joins TRBV4-2 to TRBJ2-1; a possible D gene is TRBD1 (5 bases). Trimming removed 5 bases at V and 5 bases at J, with 25 bases between. This CDR3 spans 18 amino acids. Looked up from germline, CDR1 is LGHNA and CDR2 is YNFKEQ. The CDR3 is CASSDSFRGRVRNNEQFF. The CDR3 DNA sequence: TGTGCCAGCAGCGACTCTTTTCGTGGCAGGGTTAGAAACAATGAGCAGTTCTTC.

The chain couples TRBV4-2 to TRBJ1-2, with no clear D. Germline V gene data show CDR1 as LGHNA and CDR2 as YNFKEQ. V was pared by 0 bases and J by 2 bases, with 7 bases between. The CDR3 loop spans 14 amino acids. The CDR3 region has the DNA TGTGCCAGCAGCCAAGACGCAGCGAACTATGGCTACACCTTC. It yields the protein CASSQDAANYGYTF.

The chain links TRBV5-6 to TRBJ2-3; tentatively, D is TRBD2 (7 bases). From germline, CDR1 is SGHDT and CDR2 YYEEEE. Trimming cost V 6 bases and J 2 bases, with 19 bases left between them. The CDR3 totals 16 residues. The CDR3 sequence is CASTFRGGANTDTQYF. The DNA for the CDR3 is TGTGCCAGCACCTTCCGAGGGGGGGCCAACACAGATACGCAGTATTTT.

The gene calls are TRBV29-1 and TRBJ2-7, with D perhaps TRBD2 (6 bases). The CDR3 loop spans 15 amino acids. With 7 bases removed from V and 3 bases from J, the gap between germline ends came to 22 bases. Looked up from germline, CDR1 is SQVTM and CDR2 is ANQGSEA. For the CDR3, the DNA is TGCAGCGCCGCGACTAGGGAACGCCTTAACTACGAGCAGTACTTC. It codes for CSAATRERLNYEQYF.

This clone was counted between two and nine times. The chain uses TRBV7-6 and TRBJ1-1; D is unresolved. The CDR3 extends over 13 amino acids. The V gene lost 8 bases and the J gene lost 3 bases, with 13 bases spanning the gap. Germline V gene sequence: CDR1 SGHVS, CDR2 FNYEAQ. CDR3 sequence: CASGVEGHTEAFF. As DNA, the CDR3 is TGTGCCAGCGGCGTGGAGGGCCACACTGAAGCTTTCTTT.

The chain joins TRBV5-1 to TRBJ1-2, with 10 bases identical to TRBD1. The J segment lost 6 bases and the V segment lost 5 bases, leaving 7 bases of the junction unmatched. CDR1 is SGHRS, CDR2 YFSETQ, per germline. This CDR3 comprises 14 residues. As DNA, the CDR3 is TGCGCCAGCAGTCACGACAGGGGGCTTGATGGCTACACCTTC. Amino acid sequence: CASSHDRGLDGYTF.

The CDR3 here is CASSHRVIGTTTDTQYF. The CDR3 DNA is TGTGCCAGCAGCCATAGGGTTATAGGGACTACCACAGATACGCAGTATTTT. The chain uses TRBV3-1 (or the pseudogene TRBV3-2) and TRBJ2-3; the match to TRBD2 covers 7 bases. The CDR3 runs 17 residues. The V segment lost 3 bases and the J segment 2 bases; nucleotides outside the gene matches: 11. From germline, CDR1 is LGHDT and CDR2 YNNKEL (reference sequence).

The rearrangement joins TRBV4-3 to TRBJ1-2; TRBD1 is a possible D gene (6 bases). Germline V gene sequence: CDR1 LGHNA, CDR2 YSLEER. CDR3 length equals 13 residues. Trimming took off 4 bases at V and 7 bases at J, with 13 bases between the two ends. The CDR3 region has the DNA TGCGCCAGCAGCCTTACAGGGAAGGGTGGCTACACCTTC. Its protein product is CASSLTGKGGYTF.

V and J are TRBV28 and TRBJ1-6; tentative D call: TRBD1 (6 bases). This CDR3 region has 15 residues. Germline values: CDR1 MDHEN, CDR2 SYDVKM. Trimming pared 5 bases from V and 6 bases from J, leaving 14 bases between. CDR3 sequence reads: CASSLTGTFNSPLHF. DNA of the CDR3: TGTGCCAGCAGTCTCACCGGGACATTTAATTCACCCCTCCACTTT.

The chain has TRBV18 and TRBJ1-5, with 7 bases identical to TRBD1. Germline CDR1 is KGHSH and CDR2 is LQKENI. V dropped 3 bases and J dropped 6; count of bases not matched to a gene: 5. The CDR3 contains 14 residues. This chain's CDR3 is CASSPGQAGQPQHF. In nucleotides, the CDR3 is TGTGCCAGCTCACCCGGACAGGCTGGTCAGCCCCAGCATTTT.

The count of this clone is one. The V gene is TRBV18, the J gene TRBJ2-3, with D tentatively TRBD2 (6 bases). From germline, CDR1 is KGHSH and CDR2 LQKENI. This CDR3 contains 12 residues. Trimming took off 8 bases at V and 1 base at J, with 7 bases between the two ends. CDR3 DNA sequence: TGTGCCAGCCGCGGGGGCACAGATACGCAGTATTTT. It yields the protein CASRGGTDTQYF.

The chain uses TRBV4-1 and TRBJ1-2; a possible D gene is TRBD1 (5 bases). The CDR3 sequence is 14 residues long. Germline CDR1 and CDR2: MGHRA and YSYEKL. V was cut by 9 bases and J by 7 bases, with 21 bases left in between. CDR3 protein: CASVKVGGGGGYTF. Written as DNA, the CDR3 is TGCGCCAGTGTGAAGGTCGGGGGTGGTGGTGGCTACACCTTC.

This clone was counted between two and nine times. The chain links TRBV9 to TRBJ1-2; possible D gene TRBD1, 6 bases. The germline CDR1 and CDR2 sequences are SGDLS and YYNGEE. CDR3 size: 13 residues. V was pared by 3 bases and J by 6 bases, with 12 bases between. The CDR3 loop is CASSGDRPDGYTF. CDR3 DNA sequence: TGTGCCAGCAGCGGAGACAGGCCTGATGGCTACACCTTC.

This clone was seen more than once but under ten times. The V call is TRBV6-5, the J call TRBJ2-2, with D possibly being TRBD1 (5 bases). CDR1 is MNHEY and CDR2 is SVGAGI in the germline V gene. The CDR3 is 15 residues long. The germline V and J ends were trimmed by 4 bases and 4 bases, with 13 bases remaining between them. CDR3 sequence (DNA): TGTGCCAGCAGTTCCCTAGGGGCCTTCACCGGGGAGCTGTTTTTT. Translation: CASSSLGAFTGELFF.

The chain combines TRBV30 with TRBJ2-3; 7 bases fit TRBD1. Germline CDR1 GTSNPN, CDR2 SVGIG (reference sequence). With 4 bases clipped from V and 2 bases from J, the junction kept 6 bases outside the gene matches. This CDR3 spans 14 amino acids. The CDR3 loop reads CAWTDRAVTDTQYF. The CDR3 bases are TGTGCCTGGACCGACAGGGCAGTCACAGATACGCAGTATTTT.

This chain links TRBV6-5 with TRBJ1-6; D unclear. V lost 0 bases, J lost 12 bases, and 6 bases lay in between. The CDR3 runs to 12 residues. Looked up from germline, CDR1 is MNHEY and CDR2 is SVGAGI. The CDR3 spells CASSYSEGPLHF. The CDR3 DNA reads TGTGCCAGCAGTTACTCGGAGGGACCCCTCCACTTT.

This clone showed up just a few times. The rearrangement links TRBV3-1 (or the pseudogene TRBV3-2) to TRBJ1-2; tentative D call: TRBD1 (6 bases). There are 15 residues in the CDR3. Trimming took off 1 base at V and 7 bases at J, with 16 bases between the two ends. CDR1 is LGHDT, CDR2 YNNKEL, per germline (reference sequence). The CDR3 DNA reads as TGTGCCAGCAGCCAAGGGGGACGTACAGGGAGTGGCTACACCTTC. This codes for CASSQGGRTGSGYTF.

The rearrangement joins TRBV5-4 to TRBJ1-1; 11 nucleotides match TRBD1. The CDR3 is 14 residues long. Germline-derived CDR1 and CDR2 are SGHNT and YYREEE (reference sequence). The junction had 2 bases not matched to a gene; V was cut back by 0 bases and J by 7 bases. CDR3 in DNA: TGTGCCAGCAGCTTGGTCGGGACAGGGGGTGAAGCTTTCTTT. The encoded protein is CASSLVGTGGEAFF.

This chain joins TRBV24-1 and TRBJ1-6; 8 nucleotides align to TRBD1. Germline V gene data show CDR1 as KGHDR and CDR2 as SFDVKD. V lost 9 bases to trimming and J lost 8 bases; unmatched junction nucleotides: 5. The CDR3 runs to 13 residues. CDR3 loop: CATGTGEDSPLHF. CDR3 nucleotides: TGTGCCACCGGGACAGGAGAAGATTCACCCCTCCACTTT.

The sample holds a few counts of this clone. The CDR3 here is CASSPAVRGSQSSYNEQFF. The DNA for the CDR3 is TGTGCCAGCAGCCCGGCCGTGAGGGGGTCACAAAGCTCCTACAATGAGCAGTTCTTC. This chain connects TRBV7-9 to TRBJ2-1; tentative D call: TRBD1 (6 bases). CDR1 SEHNR and CDR2 FQNEAQ come from the germline V gene (reference sequence). The CDR3 is made up of 19 amino acids. The V end lost 5 bases, the J end lost 0 bases, and 23 bases lay between the germline ends. Supplemented by reference TRBV7-9 and TRBJ2-1, the full variable domain reads DTGVSQNPRHKITKRGQNVTFRCDPISEHNRLYWYRQTLGQGPEFLTYFQNEAQLEKSRLLSDRFSAERPKGSFSTLEIQRTEQGDSAMYLCASSPAVRGSQSSYNEQFFGPGTRLTVL.

The V call is TRBV19, the J call TRBJ1-5; tentative D call: TRBD1 (5 bases). This CDR3 comprises 15 residues. V dropped 6 bases and J dropped 1 base, with 13 bases sitting between them. The V gene's germline CDR1 is LNHDA and CDR2 SQIVND (reference sequence). The CDR3 DNA sequence: TGTGCCAGTAGGATCCAGGGAATGAGCAATCAGCCCCAGCATTTT. Amino acids: CASRIQGMSNQPQHF.

This chain uses TRBV7-2 with TRBJ1-4; no definite D call. V was pared by 1 base and J by 5 bases, with 11 bases between. Germline V lookup: CDR1 SGHTA, CDR2 FQGNSA. CDR3 length equals 15 residues. The CDR3, as DNA: TGTGCCAGCAGCTTAGGCCAGATCGGGAATGAAAAACTGTTTTTT. Translating gives CASSLGQIGNEKLFF.

This CDR3 reads CASSQEQGNGYTF. CDR3 DNA sequence: TGTGCCAGCAGCCAGGAACAGGGGAATGGCTACACCTTC. The chain uses TRBV4-2 and TRBJ1-2, with TRBD1 matching 7 bases. CDR1 and CDR2 (germline): LGHNA, YNFKEQ. There are 13 residues in the CDR3. The junction had 4 bases not matched to a gene; V was cut back by 3 bases and J by 6 bases.

The genes are TRBV9 and TRBJ2-5; 7 positions match TRBD2. Germline trimming cut 3 bases from V and 9 bases from J; bases unmatched to any gene: 14. Germline lookup yields CDR1 SGDLS and CDR2 YYNGEE. The CDR3 totals 15 residues. The CDR3 sequence is CASSATQARAGAQYF. As DNA, the CDR3 is TGTGCCAGCAGCGCCACTCAAGCTAGGGCGGGGGCCCAGTACTTC.

This clone was observed a handful of times. This chain connects TRBV3-1 (or the pseudogene TRBV3-2) to TRBJ2-1, with D possibly matching TRBD2 (5 bases). Trimming took 2 bases from V and 9 from J, leaving 23 bases between them. Per the germline V gene, CDR1 is LGHDT and CDR2 is YNNKEL (reference sequence). The CDR3 consists of 17 residues. The CDR3 bases are TGTGCCAGCAGCCAAAGAGGGCTAGCCGGGCCGGGTACTGAGCAGTTCTTC. This gives the protein CASSQRGLAGPGTEQFF.

The J gene is TRBJ1-1, the V gene TRBV7-9; D is undetermined. This CDR3 is built from 14 residues. Germline loops: CDR1 SEHNR, CDR2 FQNEAQ (reference sequence). The germline V and J ends were trimmed by 1 base and 6 bases, with 12 bases remaining between them. This chain's CDR3 is CASSLGEGAAEAFF. DNA of the CDR3: TGTGCCAGCAGCTTAGGGGAGGGCGCGGCTGAAGCTTTCTTT. Full variable domain (outside the CDR3, taken from reference TRBV7-9 and TRBJ1-1): DTGVSQNPRHKITKRGQNVTFRCDPISEHNRLYWYRQTLGQGPEFLTYFQNEAQLEKSRLLSDRFSAERPKGSFSTLEIQRTEQGDSAMYLCASSLGEGAAEAFFGQGTRLTVV.